Presented here are 20 T cell receptor beta chains from one specimen sequenced in a study of tumor-infiltrating lymphocytes in primary liver carcinoma. TCR beta cDNA came from approximately 0.55 ug total RNA, primed with a constant-region primer. What produced the TCR beta libraries was three nested multiplex PCR rounds using slightly modified ARM-PCR. Researchers ran the first two PCR rounds for roughly 10 cycles each with TRBV1-TRBV30 forward primers and a C-beta reverse primer. In TCRdb, the multiplex PCR reads were re-called with MiXCR into one record per CDR3 protein. The data contain some 190,000 distinct CDR3 sequences, about 55% of them seen just once; the ten biggest clones take up roughly 76%. Blood RNA originated from unsorted whole blood, with germline DNA additionally extracted. Source material: peripheral blood. These receptor sequences come from a man aged 35 to 55 with primary liver carcinoma and hepatitis B virus infection.

In the case of this clonotype: Sequence at one end of the junction differs from germline and may be a read error. V gene TRBV11-2 combines with J gene TRBJ2-1; possibly TRBD2 for D (6 bases). Germline lookup yields CDR1 SGHAT and CDR2 FQNNGV. The CDR3 contains 16 residues. The CDR3 here is CTSSLVTTPGVGQQFF. CDR3 DNA sequence: TGTACCAGCAGCTTAGTTACGACTCCGGGGGTGGGTCAGCAGTTCTTC. The variable domain in full, completed from reference TRBV11-2 and TRBJ2-1, reads EAGVAQSPRYKIIEKRQSVAFWCNPISGHATLYWYQQILGQGPKLLIQFQNNGVVDDSQLPKDRFSAERLKGVDSTLKIQPAKLEDSAVYLCTSSLVTTPGVGQQFFGPGTRLTVL.

The V gene is TRBV12-3 or TRBV12-4, the J gene TRBJ2-7; 9 positions match TRBD2. The J segment lost 6 bases and the V segment lost 7 bases, leaving 10 bases of the junction unmatched. The CDR3 runs to 14 residues. CDR3 sequence: CASNPGTSPFEQYF. The CDR3 DNA reads as TGTGCCAGCAATCCCGGGACTAGCCCCTTCGAGCAGTACTTC.

The gene calls are TRBV28 and TRBJ1-2; D may be TRBD1 (6 bases). The CDR3 is 13 residues long. V was clipped by 6 bases and J by 5 bases, with 13 bases between them. In germline, CDR1 is MDHEN, CDR2 SYDVKM. This chain's CDR3 is CASSPDRFYGYTF. The CDR3 coding sequence is TGTGCCAGCAGCCCTGACAGGTTTTATGGCTACACCTTC.

The V and J genes are TRBV6-6 and TRBJ2-3; 7 nucleotides align to TRBD1. This CDR3 has 15 amino acids. Germline loops: CDR1 MNHNY, CDR2 SVGAGI (reference sequence). The J segment lost 2 bases and the V segment lost 7 bases, leaving 9 bases of the junction unmatched. CDR3 DNA: TGTGCCAGCATTTTAGACAGGGCCCTCACAGATACGCAGTATTTT. Translating it yields CASILDRALTDTQYF.

This clonotype was counted at least ten times. The V and J genes are TRBV11-2 and TRBJ1-1, with D unclear. The CDR3 has 14 amino acids. V was trimmed by 5 bases and J by 0 bases, leaving 10 bases between them. Looked up from germline, CDR1 is SGHAT and CDR2 is FQNNGV. CDR3 residues: CASSPPPVNTEAFF. For the CDR3, the DNA is TGTGCCAGCAGCCCCCCCCCTGTGAACACTGAAGCTTTCTTT.

The chain uses TRBV4-2 and TRBJ2-7, with D unclear. V shed 0 bases and J shed 1 base, with 7 bases lying between them. The CDR3 has 14 amino acids. Germline values: CDR1 LGHNA, CDR2 YNFKEQ. CDR3 coding DNA: TGTGCCAGCAGCCAAGAATATTTATCCTACGAGCAGTACTTC. Residues: CASSQEYLSYEQYF.

The chain has TRBV5-1 and TRBJ2-1, with unresolved D. CDR3 length equals 12 residues. Germline CDR1 SGHRS, CDR2 YFSETQ. V lost 6 bases to trimming and J lost 4 bases, with 8 bases between them. The CDR3: CASNEGYNEQFF. The CDR3 region has the DNA TGCGCCAGCAACGAAGGGTACAATGAGCAGTTCTTC.

This clonotype was counted between two and nine times. V and J are TRBV5-8 and TRBJ2-5; D is perhaps TRBD1 or TRBD2 (5 bases each). The CDR3 length is 15 residues. Germline V lookup: CDR1 SGHTS, CDR2 YDEGEE. Trimming left V 0 bases short and J 1 base short, with 10 bases between. This CDR3 is CASSLGDGLQETQYF. CDR3 nucleotide sequence: TGTGCCAGCAGCTTGGGGGACGGCCTCCAAGAGACCCAGTACTTC. The whole variable domain, filled in from reference TRBV5-8 and TRBJ2-5, reads EAGVTQSPTHLIKTRGQQATLRCSPISGHTSVYWYQQALGLGLQFLLWYDEGEERNRGNFPPRFSGRQFPNYSSELNVNALELEDSALYLCASSLGDGLQETQYFGPGTRLLVL.

Remarks on this clonotype: Its ends do not fully match the called genes, so a read error is possible. The chain is built from TRBV11-1 and TRBJ2-1; 7 nucleotides align to TRBD2. The CDR3 extends over 16 amino acids. Germline V gene lookup returns CDR1 SGHAT and CDR2 FQDESV (reference sequence). This chain's CDR3 is CASRGEAGTSYNKQFF. DNA for the CDR3: TGTGCCAGCAGGGGTGAAGCGGGGACGTCCTACAATAAGCAGTTCTTC.

To note about this clonotype: The junction departs from germline at one end; a sequencing error may be responsible. V and J are TRBV11-2 and TRBJ2-7; no definite D call. Germline-derived CDR1 and CDR2 are SGHAT and FQNNGV. This CDR3 spans 15 amino acids. The CDR3 nucleotides are TGCGCCAGCAGCTTACCCGAGACTTCTATCTACGAGCAGTACTTC. Protein: CASSLPETSIYEQYF.

As to this clonotype: At one of its ends the junction is not consistent with the germline gene, which may arise from a read error. V and J are TRBV11-2 and TRBJ2-3; D may be TRBD2 (5 bases). Germline V gives CDR1 SGHAT, CDR2 FQNNGV. CDR3 size: 14 residues. The CDR3 nucleotides read TGTGCCAGCAGCTTAGGGACTCCCAAAAGTACGCAGTGTTTT. Translated: CASSLGTPKSTQCF.

For the CDR3, the DNA is TGTGCCAGCAGTTTAATACAGGCTGACGAGCAGTACTTC. Protein product: CASSLIQADEQYF. The chain carries TRBV28 and TRBJ2-7; D possibly corresponds to TRBD1 (5 bases). V dropped 2 bases and J dropped 5 bases, with 10 bases sitting between them. This CDR3 is 13 amino acids long. The germline CDR1 and CDR2 sequences are MDHEN and SYDVKM. The full variable domain, in which reference TRBV28 and TRBJ2-7 provide the parts outside the CDR3, is DVKVTQSSRYLVKRTGEKVFLECVQDMDHENMFWYRQDPGLGLRLIYFSYDVKMKEKGDIPEGYSVSREKKERFSLILESASTNQTSMYLCASSLIQADEQYFGPGTRLTVT.

This clonotype has more than one count but fewer than ten. The chain has TRBV20-1 and TRBJ2-7; 8 bases match TRBD1. V shed 0 bases, J shed 5 bases, and the junction held 3 bases outside the gene matches. Per the germline V gene, CDR1 is DFQATT and CDR2 is SNEGSKA (reference sequence). This CDR3 is 13 amino acids long. This chain's CDR3 is CSARDQGANEQYF. As DNA, the CDR3 is TGCAGTGCTAGAGATCAGGGGGCCAACGAGCAGTACTTC.

As to this clonotype: The final CDR3 position lacks the conserved phenylalanine or tryptophan, pointing to a likely read error. The chain couples TRBV4-1 to TRBJ1-1; D ambiguous. V was shortened by 0 bases and J by 1 base, with 6 bases between the two germline ends. Germline V lookup: CDR1 MGHRA, CDR2 YSYEKL. CDR3 length: 14 amino acids. The CDR3 spells CASSQERPNTEAFL. CDR3 in DNA: TGCGCCAGCAGCCAAGAAAGACCGAACACTGAAGCTTTCTTA.

The chain couples TRBV6-2 or TRBV6-3 to TRBJ2-2, with a weak D call TRBD1 (5 bases). Germline CDR1 MNHEY, CDR2 SVGEGT. Trimming cost V 2 bases and J 2 bases, with 9 bases left between them. The CDR3 loop spans 15 amino acids. The CDR3 sequence: CASSYDSLNTGELFF. CDR3 nucleotides: TGTGCCAGCAGTTACGACAGCCTCAACACCGGGGAGCTGTTTTTT.

This chain uses TRBV28 with TRBJ2-7; weak D call: TRBD2 (6 bases). V lost 6 bases and J lost 2, with 17 bases in between. The CDR3 length is 15 residues. CDR1 and CDR2 (germline): MDHEN, SYDVKM. The CDR3 nucleotides read TGTGCCAGCAGGCATAAAGGTTCTAGCGCCTACGAGCAGTACTTC. Translation: CASRHKGSSAYEQYF.

Concerning this clonotype: Without the conserved terminal phenylalanine or tryptophan, this CDR3 likely stems from a read error. This chain uses TRBV11-2 with TRBJ1-1; D unclear. CDR3 length: 13 amino acids. Germline V gene lookup returns CDR1 SGHAT and CDR2 FQNNGV. CDR3 in DNA: TGTGCCAGCGGCTTTCACATGAACACTGAAGCTTTCTCT. This codes for CASGFHMNTEAFS.

The chain uses TRBV7-8 and TRBJ2-5, with D unresolved. Trimming pared 1 base from V and 6 bases from J, leaving 0 bases between. There are 10 residues in the CDR3. The germline gives CDR1 SGHVS, CDR2 FQNEAQ. The CDR3 DNA reads TGTGCCAGCAGCTTAGAGACCCAGTACTTC. Translated, it gives CASSLETQYF.

This clonotype has a handful of counts. The J gene is TRBJ2-2, the V gene TRBV12-3 or TRBV12-4, with D uncertain. Trimming removed 7 bases at V and 8 bases at J, with 8 bases between. CDR3 length: 11 amino acids. The CDR3 DNA reads as TGTGCCAGCATTGCTTTGGGGGAGCTGTTTTTT. Protein sequence: CASIALGELFF.

The chain recombines TRBV28 with TRBJ2-7; no definite D call. V gave up 3 bases and J gave up 4 bases, with 7 bases separating them. Looked up from germline, CDR1 is MDHEN and CDR2 is SYDVKM. The CDR3 spans 12 residues. The CDR3 bases are TGTGCCAGCAGTTTTGAGGCTTACGAGCAGTACTTC. It specifies CASSFEAYEQYF. The full variable domain, with the rest looked up from reference TRBV28 and TRBJ2-7, is DVKVTQSSRYLVKRTGEKVFLECVQDMDHENMFWYRQDPGLGLRLIYFSYDVKMKEKGDIPEGYSVSREKKERFSLILESASTNQTSMYLCASSFEAYEQYFGPGTRLTVT.